One and the same sample provided the 32 T cell receptor beta chains below, sequenced in a study of early T cells in non-severe SARS-CoV-2 infection. TCRdb recomputed calls from the 5' RACE reads with MiXCR, one row per CDR3 protein. The sample has some 70,000 distinct CDR3 sequences; roughly 9.1% are singletons. Material: whole blood. The receptor source for this set is an adult who was a healthcare worker with PCR-confirmed SARS-CoV-2 infection or an uninfected control (not recorded which).

The rearrangement uses TRBV21-1 and TRBJ2-7; the DNA was not compared with TRBD2, the D call given in the table. TRBV21-1 is a pseudogene locus. The CDR3 contains 16 residues. The CDR3: CASSVPASGRVHEQYF. The CDR3 region has the DNA TGTGCCAGCAGCGTCCCCGCTAGCGGGAGGGTACACGAGCAGTACTTC.

There are many counts of this clonotype. The chain is built from TRBV10-3 and TRBJ2-5; 11 nucleotides align to TRBD2. Germline V gives CDR1 ENHRY, CDR2 SYGVKD. The CDR3 spans 17 residues. The J segment lost 5 bases and the V segment lost 0 bases, leaving 8 bases of the junction unmatched. The CDR3 coding sequence is TGTGCCATCAGTGAGTCGGCTAGCGGGAGGCCCGCGGAGACCCAGTACTTC. Its protein is CAISESASGRPAETQYF.

This clonotype was picked up a small number of times. This chain links TRBV10-3 with TRBJ1-5; perhaps TRBD1 as D (5 bases). CDR1 ENHRY and CDR2 SYGVKD come from the germline V gene. Deletions cut 1 base from V and 6 bases from J, with 10 bases between. This CDR3 is built from 14 residues. The DNA for the CDR3 is TGTGCCATCAGTGAGTATGCGGGGCGTCAGCCCCAGCATTTT. Its protein is CAISEYAGRQPQHF.

This clonotype showed up many times. The chain employs TRBV7-9 and TRBJ2-3, with 13 bases identical to TRBD2. Germline V gene data show CDR1 as SEHNR and CDR2 as FQNEAQ (reference sequence). The CDR3 extends over 14 amino acids. V lost 5 bases to trimming and J lost 11 bases; unmatched junction nucleotides: 7. CDR3 protein: CASSLRTSGSGQYF. Written as DNA, the CDR3 is TGTGCCAGCAGCCTTCGGACTAGCGGGAGCGGGCAGTATTTT.

In its sample, this clonotype was seen many times. The CDR3, as DNA: TGCAGCGCTGGCCACAGCAAAAACACCGGGGAGCTGTTTTTT. This encodes CSAGHSKNTGELFF. The chain combines TRBV29-1 with TRBJ2-2; D not certain. Trimming removed 7 bases at V and 2 bases at J, with 14 bases between. Germline lookup yields CDR1 SQVTM and CDR2 ANQGSEA. The CDR3 is 14 amino acids.

This clonotype is labeled medium-sized. V usage is TRBV7-2 and J usage is TRBJ2-3; possible D gene TRBD1, 6 bases. V lost 3 bases, J lost 3 bases, and 10 bases lay in between. CDR1 is SGHTA, CDR2 FQGNSA, per germline. This CDR3 is 14 amino acids long. CDR3 region: CASSFRGPTDTQYF. In nucleotides, the CDR3 is TGTGCCAGCAGCTTCAGGGGTCCTACAGATACGCAGTATTTT.

This clonotype has a count of ten or more. The chain combines TRBV7-9 with TRBJ1-2; the match to TRBD1 covers 9 bases. CDR3 size: 15 residues. With 1 base clipped from V and 6 bases from J, the junction kept 6 bases outside the gene matches. Germline V CDR1 and CDR2: SEHNR, FQNEAQ (reference sequence). This CDR3 reads CASSLGRTGVDGYTF. The CDR3 DNA follows: TGTGCCAGCAGCTTAGGGAGGACAGGGGTCGATGGCTACACCTTC.

This clonotype was seen many times. The gene calls are TRBV29-1 and TRBJ2-3, with 10 bases aligning to TRBD2. The CDR3 runs to 13 residues. Germline V gene lookup returns CDR1 SQVTM and CDR2 ANQGSEA. The V and J ends lost 2 bases and 6 bases, in that order; junction bases with no gene match: 2. The CDR3 coding sequence is TGCAGCGTTGAACTAGCGGGAGTGGATACGCAGTATTTT. It yields the protein CSVELAGVDTQYF.

The chain joins TRBV6-2 or TRBV6-3 to TRBJ1-3; 9 positions agree with TRBD1. Trimming removed 2 bases from V and 6 bases from J; junction bases left unmatched: 8. Looked up from germline, CDR1 is MNHEY and CDR2 is SVGEGT. This CDR3 has 16 amino acids. CDR3 loop: CASSYGTGLTENTIYF. The CDR3 nucleotides are TGTGCCAGCAGTTACGGGACAGGGCTGACTGAAAACACCATATATTTT.

This clonotype was counted only a few times. This chain joins TRBV10-3 and TRBJ2-2; a possible D gene is TRBD2 (5 bases). The V and J ends lost 0 bases and 4 bases respectively, with 12 bases between them. In germline, CDR1 is ENHRY, CDR2 SYGVKD. The CDR3 loop spans 16 amino acids. The CDR3 sequence is CAISESRETGTGELFF. DNA of the CDR3: TGTGCCATCAGTGAGTCTAGGGAGACTGGCACCGGGGAGCTGTTTTTT.

This clonotype came up a few times. The chain employs TRBV6-2 or TRBV6-3 and TRBJ2-5, with D unresolved. Trimming removed 7 bases at V and 2 bases at J, with 14 bases between. The CDR3 is 14 residues long. The V gene's germline CDR1 is MNHEY and CDR2 SVGEGT. The CDR3 DNA reads TGTGCCAGCACGATGAGCAGGAATCAAGAGACCCAGTACTTC. Its protein is CASTMSRNQETQYF.

The CDR3 loop is CASSLTLSTDTQYF. In DNA form, the CDR3 reads TGTGCCAGCAGCTTAACGTTGAGCACAGATACGCAGTATTTT. This chain links TRBV7-3 with TRBJ2-3; D call uncertain. V was pared by 0 bases and J by 0 bases, with 4 bases between. This CDR3 contains 14 residues. Germline V lookup: CDR1 SGHTA, CDR2 FQGTGA.

In this sample, this clonotype turned up a few times. The V and J genes are TRBV6-2 or TRBV6-3 and TRBJ1-5, with 7 bases identical to TRBD1. The V gene's germline CDR1 is MNHEY and CDR2 SVGEGT. The CDR3 spans 15 residues. Losses at the gene ends were 8 bases for V and 6 bases for J; bases not matched to a gene: 13. The CDR3 DNA reads TGTGCCAGCGGCCACCGGGACAGCGGTTTTCAGCCCCAGCATTTT. It codes for CASGHRDSGFQPQHF.

The chain employs TRBV20-1 and TRBJ2-4; the match to TRBD2 covers 14 bases. The CDR3 extends over 16 amino acids. CDR1 and CDR2 from the germline V gene are DFQATT and SNEGSKA (reference sequence). The J segment lost 1 base and the V segment lost 5 bases, leaving 4 bases of the junction unmatched. The CDR3 sequence: CSAGTSGSSAKNIQYF. CDR3 in DNA: TGCAGTGCTGGGACTAGCGGGAGTAGTGCCAAAAACATTCAGTACTTC.

The sample holds a few counts of this clonotype. The chain couples TRBV7-3 to TRBJ2-5, with D possibly matching TRBD2 (5 bases). V shed 6 bases and J shed 0 bases, with 8 bases lying between them. The CDR3 loop spans 13 amino acids. Per germline, CDR1 SGHTA and CDR2 FQGTGA. This chain's CDR3 is CASSPSHQETQYF. Written as DNA, the CDR3 is TGTGCCAGCAGTCCTAGCCACCAAGAGACCCAGTACTTC. The complete variable domain, with remaining parts taken from reference TRBV7-3 and TRBJ2-5, reads GAGVSQTPSNKVTEKGKYVELRCDPISGHTALYWYRQSLGQGPEFLIYFQGTGAADDSGLPNDRFFAVRPEGSVSTLKIQRTERGDSAVYLCASSPSHQETQYFGPGTRLLVL.

The sample holds many counts of this clonotype. The rearrangement links TRBV5-5 to TRBJ1-6; D is undetermined. Trimming took 4 bases from V and 9 from J, leaving 14 bases between them. The CDR3 is made up of 14 amino acids. The germline gives CDR1 SGHKS, CDR2 YYEKEE (reference sequence). The CDR3 DNA is TGTGCCAGCAGCATGGATGGTTATGGTTCACCCCTCCACTTT. Translated: CASSMDGYGSPLHF.

The chain has TRBV7-9 and TRBJ1-4, with D tentatively TRBD1 (6 bases). CDR3 length: 14 amino acids. Trimming pared 6 bases from V and 3 bases from J, leaving 11 bases between. CDR1 is SEHNR, CDR2 FQNEAQ, per germline (reference sequence). The CDR3 DNA follows: TGTGCCAGCAGTCAACAGGGAGCTAATGAAAAACTGTTTTTT. Encoded protein: CASSQQGANEKLFF.

The gene calls are TRBV20-1 and TRBJ2-7; 9 nucleotides agree with TRBD2. V shed 3 bases, J shed 7 bases, and the junction held 10 bases outside the gene matches. This CDR3 is built from 14 residues. Germline assignment: CDR1 DFQATT and CDR2 SNEGSKA (reference sequence). The CDR3 protein is CSASQGTSNGEQYF. DNA of the CDR3: TGCAGTGCTAGTCAAGGGACTAGCAACGGGGAGCAGTACTTC.

The V call is TRBV28, the J call TRBJ1-2; D not certain. CDR1 and CDR2 (germline): MDHEN, SYDVKM. CDR3 length equals 11 residues. Trimming cost V 8 bases and J 4 bases, with 8 bases left between them. CDR3 residues: CASETRYGYTF. The CDR3 DNA follows: TGTGCCAGCGAGACACGCTATGGCTACACCTTC.

This clonotype was counted at least ten times. This sequence joins TRBV7-9 and TRBJ1-4; D call uncertain. V lost 5 bases to trimming and J lost 7 bases, with 14 bases between them. The CDR3 runs to 14 residues. Germline CDR1 SEHNR, CDR2 FQNEAQ (reference sequence). CDR3 sequence reads: CASSLDREVEKLFF. CDR3 bases: TGTGCCAGCAGCCTGGATCGGGAGGTTGAAAAACTGTTTTTT.

This clonotype was seen many times. V usage is TRBV29-1 and J usage is TRBJ1-2; possible D gene TRBD1, 5 bases. V was pared by 1 base and J by 4 bases, with 13 bases between. Germline V gene data show CDR1 as SQVTM and CDR2 as ANQGSEA. The CDR3 has 14 amino acids. The CDR3 is CSVEGRGKGYGYTF. CDR3 coding DNA: TGCAGCGTTGAAGGGAGGGGAAAGGGCTATGGCTACACCTTC. The whole variable domain, filled in from reference TRBV29-1 and TRBJ1-2, reads SAVISQKPSRDICQRGTSLTIQCQVDSQVTMMFWYRQQPGQSLTLIATANQGSEATYESGFVIDKFPISRPNLTFSTLTVSNMSPEDSSIYLCSVEGRGKGYGYTFGSGTRLTVV.

This clonotype showed up many times. The chain employs TRBV12-3 or TRBV12-4 and TRBJ1-2; TRBD1 aligns across 7 bases. The V segment lost 6 bases and the J segment 5 bases; nucleotides outside the gene matches: 9. The CDR3 is 14 amino acids. CDR3 amino acids: CASRLGQEEYGYTF. CDR3 DNA sequence: TGTGCCAGCAGGCTCGGACAGGAAGAATATGGCTACACCTTC.

Ten or more counts support this clonotype. The V gene is TRBV20-1, the J gene TRBJ2-5; TRBD1 matches 8 bases. The CDR3 sequence is 14 residues long. In germline, CDR1 is DFQATT, CDR2 SNEGSKA (reference sequence). Germline trimming cut 4 bases from V and 4 bases from J; bases unmatched to any gene: 8. The CDR3 sequence: CSATDRDGPETQYF. DNA for the CDR3: TGCAGTGCTACGGACAGGGACGGCCCAGAGACCCAGTACTTC.

This clonotype has a handful of counts. CDR3 nucleotide sequence: TGTGCCAGCAGTCCAGTGGGTGGGAACTCTGGGGCCAACGTCCTGACTTTC. This sequence encodes CASSPVGGNSGANVLTF. V usage is TRBV12-3 or TRBV12-4 and J usage is TRBJ2-6, with unresolved D. V shed 5 bases and J shed 0 bases, with 14 bases lying between them. The CDR3 has 17 amino acids.

This clonotype was seen at least ten times. The chain couples TRBV7-9 to TRBJ1-2; possibly TRBD1 for D (5 bases). The V end was cut by 5 bases, the J end by 4 bases, with 14 bases between. The CDR3 has 14 residues. Germline loops: CDR1 SEHNR, CDR2 FQNEAQ (reference sequence). The DNA of the CDR3 is TGTGCCAGCAGCGATAGTGGCAGGGCCTATGGCTACACCTTC. Its translation is CASSDSGRAYGYTF.

This clonotype showed up many times. The rearrangement joins TRBV20-1 to TRBJ2-3, with D tentatively TRBD2 (6 bases). The CDR3 has 13 residues. The V gene lost 3 bases and the J gene lost 2 bases, with 9 bases spanning the gap. The germline V gene encodes CDR1 DFQATT and CDR2 SNEGSKA (reference sequence). DNA for the CDR3: TGCAGTGCTAGTGCTAGCGACACAGATACGCAGTATTTT. Amino acids: CSASASDTDTQYF.

In its sample, this clonotype was seen a few times. The chain uses TRBV20-1 and TRBJ2-5; unclear D gene. Per the germline V gene, CDR1 is DFQATT and CDR2 is SNEGSKA (reference sequence). The CDR3 sequence is 15 residues long. V was cut by 2 bases and J by 5 bases, with 18 bases left in between. The CDR3 is CSARSLIRMGETQYF. The CDR3 DNA reads TGCAGTGCTAGATCCCTGATTCGCATGGGGGAGACCCAGTACTTC.

Ten or more counts support this clonotype. V is TRBV20-1 and J is TRBJ1-2, with D hard to call. The germline CDR1 and CDR2 sequences are DFQATT and SNEGSKA (reference sequence). Trimming shortened V by 5 bases and J by 5 bases, and 6 bases separated the two germline ends. There are 10 residues in the CDR3. CDR3 nucleotides: TGCAGTGCTTCCTATTATGGCTACACCTTC. It is translated as CSASYYGYTF.

The chain has TRBV9 and TRBJ2-2; D may be TRBD2 (6 bases). The CDR3 has 15 amino acids. Germline CDR1 and CDR2: SGDLS and YYNGEE. Deletions cut 3 bases from V and 2 bases from J, with 11 bases between. The CDR3 nucleotides are TGTGCCAGCAGCGCCGGGACTGGAAACACCGGGGAGCTGTTTTTT. Its protein product is CASSAGTGNTGELFF.

This clonotype showed up many times. This rearrangement joins TRBV7-2 to TRBJ2-1; D tentatively fits TRBD1 or TRBD2 (5 bases each). CDR3 length: 14 residues. Germline CDR1 and CDR2: SGHTA and FQGNSA. V lost 0 bases and J 6 bases, leaving 9 bases between the germline ends. The CDR3 DNA reads TGTGCCAGCAGCTTAGCATCCGGGGCCAATGAGCAGTTCTTC. Translating gives CASSLASGANEQFF. The complete variable domain, with remaining parts taken from reference TRBV7-2 and TRBJ2-1, reads GAGVSQSPSNKVTEKGKDVELRCDPISGHTALYWYRQSLGQGLEFLIYFQGNSAPDKSGLPSDRFSAERTGGSVSTLTIQRTQQEDSAVYLCASSLASGANEQFFGPGTRLTVL.

This clonotype was counted at least ten times. The CDR3 region has the DNA TGCAGCGTTGTGGTCACAGGGAGCCAAGCTTTCTTT. It codes for CSVVVTGSQAFF. The chain links TRBV29-1 to TRBJ1-1; tentative D call: TRBD1 (6 bases). Trimming shortened V by 4 bases and J by 9 bases, and 15 bases separated the two germline ends. CDR3 length: 12 residues. Per the germline V gene, CDR1 is SQVTM and CDR2 is ANQGSEA. The full variable domain, completed using reference TRBV29-1 and TRBJ1-1, is SAVISQKPSRDICQRGTSLTIQCQVDSQVTMMFWYRQQPGQSLTLIATANQGSEATYESGFVIDKFPISRPNLTFSTLTVSNMSPEDSSIYLCSVVVTGSQAFFGQGTRLTVV.

This clonotype was counted many times. This chain joins TRBV27 and TRBJ2-7; TRBD2 matches 10 bases. This CDR3 region has 19 residues. CDR1 is MNHEY and CDR2 is SMNVEV in the germline V gene (reference sequence). The junction had 17 bases not matched to a gene; V was cut back by 5 bases and J by 1 base. The DNA of the CDR3 is TGTGCCAGCAGTCCCCGCAAAGGGTCCGGGACTAGCGTTTCCTACGAGCAGTACTTC. Residues: CASSPRKGSGTSVSYEQYF.